These 28 T cell receptor beta chains were all obtained from the same sample, sequenced in a study of control samples from healthy donors and cancer patients. The repertoire was sequenced with immunoSEQ multiplex PCR; TCRdb's copy has only in-frame clones and lacks some. The sample contains about 180,000 clones, 90% of which appear only once. Sequences were obtained from blood. The receptors come from a woman between 45 and 65 years old in good health.

This clone was seen a few times. The J gene is TRBJ1-5, the V gene TRBV3-1 (or the pseudogene TRBV3-2); D not resolved. The CDR3 runs to 13 residues. CDR1 is LGHDT and CDR2 is YNNKEL in the germline V gene (reference sequence). The V end lost 4 bases, the J end lost 0 bases, and 4 bases lay between the germline ends. Here the CDR3 DNA reads TGTGCCAGCAGCCCGGATAGCAATCAGCCCCAGCATTTT. Encoded protein: CASSPDSNQPQHF.

The chain carries TRBV28 and TRBJ1-5, with D possibly matching TRBD1 (6 bases). CDR1 is MDHEN and CDR2 is SYDVKM in the germline V gene. This CDR3 contains 15 residues. The germline V and J ends were trimmed by 6 bases and 1 base, with 13 bases remaining between them. CDR3: CASSLLTGSNQPQHF. As DNA, the CDR3 is TGTGCCAGCAGCCTTCTCACAGGGAGCAATCAGCCCCAGCATTTT.

V and J are TRBV18 and TRBJ2-1; 7 bases map to TRBD2. V dropped 5 bases and J dropped 5; count of bases not matched to a gene: 6. Per the germline V gene, CDR1 is KGHSH and CDR2 is LQKENI. The CDR3 spans 14 residues. The CDR3 here is CASSSIAGNNEQFF. The CDR3 DNA reads TGTGCCAGCTCAAGTATAGCGGGTAACAATGAGCAGTTCTTC.

The rearrangement links TRBV9 to TRBJ1-2; D is perhaps TRBD1 (6 bases). Germline assignment: CDR1 SGDLS and CDR2 YYNGEE. The CDR3 covers 15 residues. Trimming pared 4 bases from V and 5 bases from J, leaving 18 bases between. The CDR3 here is CASSSFPGAEYGYTF. As DNA, the CDR3 is TGTGCCAGCAGCTCCTTCCCGGGGGCAGAATATGGCTACACCTTC. The variable domain in full, completed from reference TRBV9 and TRBJ1-2, reads DSGVTQTPKHLITATGQRVTLRCSPRSGDLSVYWYQQSLDQGLQFLIQYYNGEERAKGNILERFSAQQFPDLHSELNLSSLELGDSALYFCASSSFPGAEYGYTFGSGTRLTVV.

V is TRBV7-2 and J is TRBJ2-1, with 8 bases matching TRBD2. J lost 1 base, V lost 0 bases, and 14 bases had no gene match. Per the germline V gene, CDR1 is SGHTA and CDR2 is FQGNSA. The CDR3 covers 20 residues. This chain's CDR3 is CASSLAAVAGLTGSYNEQFF. The CDR3 nucleotides are TGTGCCAGCAGCTTAGCGGCAGTAGCGGGGCTAACGGGTTCCTACAATGAGCAGTTCTTC.

CDR3 DNA sequence: TGCGCCAGCAGCTTGACCGCTAGCGGGGGGGGAAACAATGAGCAGTTCTTC. Protein sequence: CASSLTASGGGNNEQFF. The chain combines TRBV5-1 with TRBJ2-1; 12 nucleotides line up with TRBD2. From germline, CDR1 is SGHRS and CDR2 YFSETQ. Germline trimming cut 1 base from V and 5 bases from J; bases unmatched to any gene: 7. There are 17 residues in the CDR3.

The rearrangement uses TRBV12-3 or TRBV12-4 and TRBJ1-6; unclear D gene. The CDR3 extends over 13 amino acids. Between the trimmed V and J ends, which lost 2 bases and 9 bases, there was a span of 8 bases. DNA of the CDR3: TGTGCCAGCAGTTTAAGTCGCCCTTCACCCCTCCACTTT. Translation gives CASSLSRPSPLHF.

This clone was recorded once. The chain links TRBV28 to TRBJ1-1, with 7 bases lining up with TRBD1. Germline trimming cut 5 bases from V and 7 bases from J; bases unmatched to any gene: 19. CDR1 is MDHEN, CDR2 SYDVKM, per germline. This CDR3 is built from 17 residues. CDR3 region: CASSGQGARQGPYEAFF. DNA for the CDR3: TGTGCCAGCAGTGGCCAAGGGGCGCGACAGGGACCCTATGAAGCTTTCTTT.

The chain combines TRBV19 with TRBJ1-4; D unresolved. The germline V gene has CDR1 LNHDA and CDR2 SQIVND (reference sequence). Trimming stripped 3 bases from V and 7 bases from J, with 12 bases between. The CDR3 consists of 14 residues. The chain's CDR3 is CASSIWQAIEKLFF. The DNA for the CDR3 is TGTGCCAGTAGTATTTGGCAAGCAATTGAAAAACTGTTTTTT.

This chain uses TRBV24-1 with TRBJ2-2, with 7 bases aligning to TRBD2. With V trimmed by 3 bases and J by 9 bases, 9 bases remained unmatched. The CDR3 covers 15 residues. Germline values: CDR1 KGHDR, CDR2 SFDVKD. The CDR3 sequence is CATSDGIAGGRELFF. The CDR3 DNA follows: TGTGCCACCAGTGATGGGATAGCGGGCGGAAGGGAGCTGTTTTTT.

The rearrangement joins TRBV28 to TRBJ1-2; D perhaps matches TRBD1 (6 bases). Germline V gene sequence: CDR1 MDHEN, CDR2 SYDVKM. The germline V and J ends were trimmed by 0 bases and 6 bases, with 8 bases remaining between them. This CDR3 spans 13 amino acids. The CDR3: CASSLWGADGYTF. Written as DNA, the CDR3 is TGTGCCAGCAGTTTATGGGGGGCGGATGGCTACACCTTC.

The chain carries TRBV3-1 (or the pseudogene TRBV3-2) and TRBJ2-7; 12 positions agree with TRBD2. With V trimmed by 3 bases and J by 0 bases, 3 bases remained unmatched. This CDR3 spans 16 amino acids. Germline loops: CDR1 LGHDT, CDR2 YNNKEL (reference sequence). The CDR3 loop reads CASSQAGLAGSYEQYF. The CDR3 DNA sequence: TGTGCCAGCAGCCAGGCGGGACTAGCGGGCTCCTACGAGCAGTACTTC.

This chain links TRBV9 with TRBJ1-2; perhaps TRBD1 as D (5 bases). Trimming stripped 2 bases from V and 7 bases from J, with 15 bases between. In germline, CDR1 is SGDLS, CDR2 YYNGEE. The CDR3 loop spans 14 amino acids. The DNA of the CDR3 is TGTGCCAGCAGCGTCCGGGACGGGACCTCTGGCTACACCTTC. The encoded protein is CASSVRDGTSGYTF.

In its sample, this clone was seen once. J is TRBJ1-1 and V is TRBV7-2; possible D gene TRBD1, 6 bases. Trimming removed 2 bases at V and 6 bases at J, with 13 bases between. The germline gives CDR1 SGHTA, CDR2 FQGNSA. The CDR3 spans 14 residues. The DNA of the CDR3 is TGTGCCAGCAGCTTACTATTACAGGGATCTGAAGCTTTCTTT. It encodes CASSLLLQGSEAFF.

V and J are TRBV5-1 and TRBJ2-1; 10 bases map to TRBD1. The CDR3 consists of 16 residues. With 4 bases clipped from V and 4 bases from J, the junction kept 8 bases outside the gene matches. CDR1 is SGHRS, CDR2 YFSETQ, per germline. The CDR3 protein is CASSKSGTGDYNEQFF. In nucleotides, the CDR3 is TGCGCCAGCAGCAAATCCGGGACAGGGGATTACAATGAGCAGTTCTTC.

The gene calls are TRBV3-1 (or the pseudogene TRBV3-2) and TRBJ2-3; perhaps TRBD2 as D (6 bases). V lost 6 bases, J lost 0 bases, and 13 bases lay in between. CDR1 LGHDT and CDR2 YNNKEL come from the germline V gene (reference sequence). This CDR3 has 15 amino acids. This CDR3 is CASRPWSGSTDTQYF. CDR3 in DNA: TGTGCCAGCAGGCCCTGGAGCGGGAGCACAGATACGCAGTATTTT.

The J gene is TRBJ1-6, the V gene TRBV19, with 12 nucleotides matching TRBD1. V lost 3 bases and J lost 0; bases outside the gene matches: 12. Per the germline V gene, CDR1 is LNHDA and CDR2 is SQIVND (reference sequence). CDR3 length: 21 residues. In DNA form, the CDR3 reads TGTGCCAGTAGTATCTTCGCCGGGACAGGGGGCCCGAGCTCCTATAATTCACCCCTCCACTTT. Translation gives CASSIFAGTGGPSSYNSPLHF.

V and J are TRBV7-6 and TRBJ2-3; possible D gene TRBD2, 6 bases. Germline CDR1 reads SGHVS; CDR2 reads FNYEAQ. Trimming cost V 1 base and J 1 base, with 12 bases left between them. The CDR3 is 16 residues long. This CDR3 is CASSLGLGGGTDTQYF. For the CDR3, the DNA is TGTGCCAGCAGCTTAGGTTTGGGGGGAGGCACAGATACGCAGTATTTT.

The V call is TRBV27, the J call TRBJ2-3; 12 positions agree with TRBD2. Trimming removed 5 bases from V and 3 bases from J; junction bases left unmatched: 12. This CDR3 is built from 18 residues. Germline V CDR1 and CDR2: MNHEY, SMNVEV (reference sequence). CDR3 in amino acids: CASSPYTLTSGSTDTQYF. The CDR3, as DNA: TGTGCCAGCAGTCCCTACACCCTGACTAGCGGGAGTACAGATACGCAGTATTTT.

The chain combines TRBV18 with TRBJ2-1; TRBD1 agrees at 11 bases. The V and J ends lost 3 bases and 9 bases, in that order; junction bases with no gene match: 7. The CDR3 extends over 15 amino acids. Germline-derived CDR1 and CDR2 are KGHSH and LQKENI. CDR3 nucleotides: TGTGCCAGCTCACCCCGGACAGGGGGCGATTCTGAGCAGTTCTTC. Protein: CASSPRTGGDSEQFF.

This chain links TRBV7-2 with TRBJ1-5; no firm D call. This CDR3 comprises 15 residues. V was trimmed by 4 bases and J by 1 base, leaving 11 bases between them. Looked up from germline, CDR1 is SGHTA and CDR2 is FQGNSA. CDR3 in amino acids: CASSSRLSSNQPQHF. The CDR3 DNA sequence: TGTGCCAGCAGCTCCCGGTTGAGCAGCAATCAGCCCCAGCATTTT.

The chain couples TRBV3-1 (or the pseudogene TRBV3-2) to TRBJ1-2; 10 bases are a match to TRBD1. Germline values: CDR1 LGHDT, CDR2 YNNKEL (reference sequence). With V trimmed by 5 bases and J by 7 bases, 13 bases remained unmatched. The CDR3 runs 16 residues. The CDR3 nucleotides read TGTGCCAGCAGCTATACTACCGGGACAGGGGACAGTGGCTACACCTTC. Its translation is CASSYTTGTGDSGYTF.

The rearrangement joins TRBV9 to TRBJ1-5; D not resolved. V lost 10 bases and J lost 4, with 12 bases in between. Germline V lookup: CDR1 SGDLS, CDR2 YYNGEE. The CDR3 has 12 residues. Here the CDR3 DNA reads TGTGCCGTGGTATGGGCGAATCAGCCCCAGCATTTT. Translated: CAVVWANQPQHF. Full variable domain (outside the CDR3, taken from reference TRBV9 and TRBJ1-5): DSGVTQTPKHLITATGQRVTLRCSPRSGDLSVYWYQQSLDQGLQFLIQYYNGEERAKGNILERFSAQQFPDLHSELNLSSLELGDSALYFCAVVWANQPQHFGDGTRLSIL.

The chain uses TRBV18 and TRBJ1-1, with a possible D match to TRBD1 (6 bases). This CDR3 has 16 amino acids. Deletions cut 2 bases from V and 5 bases from J, with 18 bases between. Germline loops: CDR1 KGHSH, CDR2 LQKENI. The CDR3 coding sequence is TGTGCCAGCTCACCAAGGGAGGTGGGGGCGCGTACTGAAGCTTTCTTT. It specifies CASSPREVGARTEAFF.

The gene calls are TRBV5-4 and TRBJ2-7; the D is unclear. V lost 4 bases and J 7 bases, leaving 21 bases between the germline ends. The germline V gene encodes CDR1 SGHNT and CDR2 YYREEE (reference sequence). The CDR3 runs 15 residues. CDR3 residues: CASSKTKGGGLEQYF. As DNA, the CDR3 is TGTGCCAGCAGCAAAACCAAGGGTGGCGGTCTGGAGCAGTACTTC.

The chain joins TRBV28 to TRBJ2-3; D remains unclear. Trimming cost V 5 bases and J 7 bases, with 7 bases left between them. This CDR3 region has 11 residues. Germline-derived CDR1 and CDR2 are MDHEN and SYDVKM. CDR3 coding DNA: TGTGCCAGCAGTCCGGCTTATACGCAGTATTTT. Residues: CASSPAYTQYF.

CDR3 loop: CASSSTGGSYNSPLHF. In DNA, the CDR3 is TGTGCCAGCAGTTCAACAGGGGGATCCTATAATTCACCCCTCCACTTT. This rearrangement joins TRBV28 to TRBJ1-6, with 8 positions matching TRBD1. Per germline, CDR1 MDHEN and CDR2 SYDVKM. After removal of 4 bases from V and 1 base from J, the junction contained 3 bases not matched to a gene. The CDR3 sequence is 16 residues long.

This chain connects TRBV18 to TRBJ1-1, with 8 nucleotides matching TRBD1. The CDR3 covers 16 residues. Germline-derived CDR1 and CDR2 are KGHSH and LQKENI. V was pared by 2 bases and J by 0 bases, with 5 bases of the junction left unmatched. CDR3 bases: TGTGCCAGCTCACCATTGGGACAGGCCCTGAACACTGAAGCTTTCTTT. Translation gives CASSPLGQALNTEAFF.